A single sample is the source of the 23 T cell receptor beta chains below, sequenced in a study of blood T cell repertoires in COVID-19. TCRdb's copy holds only in-frame clones and misses some; the assay was immunoSEQ multiplex PCR. Of more than 25,000 clones detected, around 83% appear once; the ten largest clones hold more than 10%. The sequenced sample was peripheral blood. The receptors come from a human donor in a cohort sampled during active COVID-19.

In this sample, this clone turned up a few times. The V gene is TRBV5-3, the J gene TRBJ2-7; 9 positions agree with TRBD1. TRBV5-3 is given ORF status, its function remaining uncertain. The CDR3 covers 14 residues. Germline trimming cut 7 bases from V and 2 bases from J; bases unmatched to any gene: 7. CDR3 DNA: TGTGCCAGACAAGGGACAGGGCATGCCTACGAGCAGTACTTC. It specifies CARQGTGHAYEQYF.

The V and J genes are TRBV9 and TRBJ1-3; no clear D gene. Trimming took 4 bases from V and 0 from J, leaving 8 bases between them. The CDR3 has 14 residues. CDR1 and CDR2 (germline): SGDLS, YYNGEE. The CDR3 loop reads CASSLSLSGNTIYF. The CDR3 DNA reads as TGTGCCAGCAGCCTCTCCCTCTCTGGAAACACCATATATTTT. The whole variable domain, remainder taken from reference TRBV9 and TRBJ1-3, is DSGVTQTPKHLITATGQRVTLRCSPRSGDLSVYWYQQSLDQGLQFLIQYYNGEERAKGNILERFSAQQFPDLHSELNLSSLELGDSALYFCASSLSLSGNTIYFGEGSWLTVV.

The genes are TRBV5-1 and TRBJ2-5; TRBD1 aligns across 7 bases. V gave up 5 bases and J gave up 5 bases; unmatched junction bases: 12. From germline, CDR1 is SGHRS and CDR2 YFSETQ. This CDR3 is built from 15 residues. The CDR3 DNA sequence: TGCGCCAGCAGTCGGATGGGGCAGGGGGAGGAGACCCAGTACTTC. Translating it yields CASSRMGQGEETQYF.

The CDR3 loop reads CASKGNQPQHF. CDR3 sequence (DNA): TGTGCCAGCAAGGGGAATCAGCCCCAGCATTTT. The chain couples TRBV14 to TRBJ1-5; tentative D call: TRBD1 (5 bases). The ends were cut back, 7 bases at V and 4 bases at J, with 5 bases in the middle. CDR1 is SGHDN, CDR2 FVKESK, per germline. The CDR3 is 11 amino acids.

V is TRBV27 and J is TRBJ1-2; D is unclear. Germline loops: CDR1 MNHEY, CDR2 SMNVEV (reference sequence). Trimming stripped 4 bases from V and 8 bases from J, with 14 bases between. CDR3 size: 13 residues. Written as DNA, the CDR3 is TGTGCCAGCAGTTCGGGCCTTACTAGGGGCTACACCTTC. Amino acid sequence: CASSSGLTRGYTF.

CDR3 nucleotides: TGTGCCAGCAGCTTACTGGGAGGGGGTAATAGGGATACGCAGTATTTT. Amino acid sequence: CASSLLGGGNRDTQYF. The V gene is TRBV7-2, the J gene TRBJ2-3, with D possibly being TRBD2 (7 bases). Per germline, CDR1 SGHTA and CDR2 FQGNSA. Trimming left V 2 bases short and J 6 bases short, with 18 bases between. The CDR3 spans 16 residues.

V and J are TRBV12-3 or TRBV12-4 and TRBJ1-6; D is undetermined. This CDR3 is 13 amino acids long. Deletions cut 6 bases from V and 7 bases from J, with 10 bases between. CDR3 in amino acids: CASSQHGNSPLHF. The CDR3 coding sequence is TGTGCCAGCAGCCAACACGGGAATTCACCCCTCCACTTT.

The gene calls are TRBV9 and TRBJ2-7; tentatively, D is TRBD2 (7 bases). The germline CDR1 and CDR2 sequences are SGDLS and YYNGEE. The CDR3 covers 16 residues. Trimming pared 3 bases from V and 3 bases from J, leaving 19 bases between. The CDR3 loop is CASSEGEGMGFYEQYF. CDR3 DNA sequence: TGTGCCAGCAGCGAGGGGGAGGGGATGGGATTCTACGAGCAGTACTTC.

This rearrangement joins TRBV7-9 to TRBJ2-1, with 11 positions matching TRBD2. V lost 3 bases to trimming and J lost 7 bases; unmatched junction nucleotides: 5. CDR3 size: 15 residues. CDR1 and CDR2 from the germline V gene are SEHNR and FQNEAQ (reference sequence). CDR3 residues: CASSFPSGGKNEQFF. The CDR3 nucleotides read TGTGCCAGCAGCTTCCCTAGCGGGGGGAAGAATGAGCAGTTCTTC.

The chain employs TRBV7-6 and TRBJ2-7, with D possibly TRBD1 on 6 matching bases. Per the germline V gene, CDR1 is SGHVS and CDR2 is FNYEAQ. This CDR3 comprises 14 residues. V shed 5 bases and J shed 3 bases, with 14 bases lying between them. As DNA, the CDR3 is TGTGCCAGCAGCGCGAGGACAGATCACTACGAGCAGTACTTC. Amino acids: CASSARTDHYEQYF.

This chain links TRBV3-1 (or the pseudogene TRBV3-2) with TRBJ2-7; D unclear. CDR1 is LGHDT and CDR2 is YNNKEL in the germline V gene (reference sequence). Trimming took 1 base from V and 6 from J, leaving 10 bases between them. This CDR3 has 13 amino acids. The CDR3 protein is CASSQVQYFEQYF. CDR3 DNA: TGTGCCAGCAGCCAAGTCCAGTATTTCGAGCAGTACTTC.

V gene TRBV6-2 or TRBV6-3 combines with J gene TRBJ2-1, with 9 bases lining up with TRBD2. The CDR3 is 16 residues long. The V gene's germline CDR1 is MNHEY and CDR2 SVGEGT. V was pared by 4 bases and J by 3 bases, with 7 bases of the junction left unmatched. This CDR3 reads CASSFLLAGFYNEQFF. CDR3 in DNA: TGTGCCAGCAGTTTCCTCCTAGCGGGGTTCTACAATGAGCAGTTCTTC.

This sequence joins TRBV7-9 and TRBJ2-5, with D tentatively TRBD1 (5 bases). V was trimmed by 2 bases and J by 5 bases, leaving 9 bases between them. The CDR3 is 13 amino acids. Germline CDR1 and CDR2: SEHNR and FQNEAQ (reference sequence). CDR3 bases: TGTGCCAGCAGCTTACCAGGGATGGAGACCCAGTACTTC. This sequence encodes CASSLPGMETQYF.

CDR3 bases: TGTGCCACCAGTGATACGGGCAATGAGCAGTTCTTC. It encodes CATSDTGNEQFF. The chain employs TRBV24-1 and TRBJ2-1, with D unresolved. Germline V lookup: CDR1 KGHDR, CDR2 SFDVKD. Trimming cost V 3 bases and J 6 bases, with 5 bases left between them. CDR3 length: 12 amino acids.

This sequence joins TRBV5-6 and TRBJ2-4, with D tentatively TRBD1 (6 bases). V lost 3 bases and J lost 0, with 16 bases in between. The CDR3 runs 17 residues. CDR1 is SGHDT and CDR2 is YYEEEE in the germline V gene. The CDR3 loop is CASSSYTGTVAKNIQYF. In DNA, the CDR3 is TGTGCCAGCAGCTCCTATACAGGGACCGTAGCCAAAAACATTCAGTACTTC.

This sequence joins TRBV19 and TRBJ1-4; TRBD1 matches 9 bases. The CDR3 length is 14 residues. Looked up from germline, CDR1 is LNHDA and CDR2 is SQIVND (reference sequence). Trimming cost V 7 bases and J 5 bases; bases outside gene matches: 5. As DNA, the CDR3 is TGTGCCAGTAATAACAGGGGGCAAAATGAAAAACTGTTTTTT. Amino acid sequence: CASNNRGQNEKLFF. The full variable domain, completed using reference TRBV19 and TRBJ1-4, is DGGITQSPKYLFRKEGQNVTLSCEQNLNHDAMYWYRQDPGQGLRLIYYSQIVNDFQKGDIAEGYSVSREKKESFPLTVTSAQKNPTAFYLCASNNRGQNEKLFFGSGTQLSVL.

The V gene is TRBV28, the J gene TRBJ1-4; 8 bases match TRBD1. CDR1 is MDHEN and CDR2 is SYDVKM in the germline V gene. This CDR3 contains 15 residues. J gave up 5 bases and V 6 bases, and 8 bases lay outside the gene matches. In nucleotides, the CDR3 is TGTGCCAGCAGGCCACAGGGGGGGGGAAATGAAAAACTGTTTTTT. Residues: CASRPQGGGNEKLFF.

This sequence joins TRBV6-5 and TRBJ1-2; no firm D call. Germline loops: CDR1 MNHEY, CDR2 SVGAGI. The V end was cut by 0 bases, the J end by 6 bases, with 14 bases between. The CDR3 sequence is 15 residues long. The DNA for the CDR3 is TGTGCCAGCAGTTACTCGGGGAGGTACGGAAATGGCTACACCTTC. This sequence encodes CASSYSGRYGNGYTF.

This clone has just a few counts. This chain joins TRBV7-9 and TRBJ1-1; 10 bases are shared with TRBD1. CDR1 and CDR2 (germline): SEHNR, FQNEAQ (reference sequence). This CDR3 spans 18 amino acids. Losses at the gene ends were 5 bases for V and 6 bases for J; bases not matched to a gene: 18. In nucleotides, the CDR3 is TGTGCCAGCAGCCCAAATGTCCCGGGACAGGGGTTGAGGGCTGAAGCTTTCTTT. As protein: CASSPNVPGQGLRAEAFF.

This chain uses TRBV12-3 or TRBV12-4 with TRBJ2-7; TRBD2 matches 7 bases. The J segment lost 3 bases and the V segment lost 3 bases, leaving 2 bases of the junction unmatched. CDR3 length: 13 residues. The CDR3 region is CASSLGEGYEQYF. The CDR3 DNA follows: TGTGCCAGCAGTTTGGGGGAGGGCTACGAGCAGTACTTC.

The chain is built from TRBV5-1 and TRBJ2-3, with a possible D match to TRBD1 (5 bases). The CDR3 is made up of 15 amino acids. V lost 4 bases and J lost 2, with 14 bases in between. The germline V gene has CDR1 SGHRS and CDR2 YFSETQ. This CDR3 is CASSPRVGDTDTQYF. CDR3 bases: TGCGCCAGCAGCCCTAGGGTAGGGGACACAGATACGCAGTATTTT.

This clone was picked up a small number of times. The V gene is TRBV19, the J gene TRBJ1-4; 9 positions match TRBD1. The V gene's germline CDR1 is LNHDA and CDR2 SQIVND (reference sequence). CDR3 size: 15 residues. After removal of 5 bases from V and 8 bases from J, the junction contained 9 bases not matched to a gene. This CDR3 reads CASSDYGQGREKLFF. CDR3 bases: TGTGCCAGTAGTGATTACGGACAGGGGAGGGAAAAACTGTTTTTT.

The chain employs TRBV14 and TRBJ2-1; 11 nucleotides line up with TRBD2. The V gene's germline CDR1 is SGHDN and CDR2 FVKESK. This CDR3 comprises 16 residues. After removal of 2 bases from V and 3 bases from J, the junction contained 3 bases not matched to a gene. The CDR3 sequence: CASSQLAGGLYNEQFF. The CDR3 region has the DNA TGTGCCAGCAGCCAATTAGCGGGGGGGCTCTACAATGAGCAGTTCTTC.